This TCR beta chain is from a study of cytomegalovirus exposure and HLA in healthy donors. Study-level findings and limits: The investigators catalogued 150 to 200 TCR beta chains as cytomegalovirus-associated. Association of a missense DCLRE1C variant with TCR beta V- and J-gene trimming was reported in a later analysis.

V shed 1 base and J 4 bases; nucleotides not matched to a gene: 6. The CDR3 consists of 16 residues. The germline CDR1 and CDR2 sequences are LNHDA and SQIVND (reference sequence). Comments on this clone: Its target is unknown.

PCR amplification relied on 60 Vbeta primers (plus 13 Jbeta primers). Only in-frame clones appear in the TCRdb table, and some are missing; sequencing was by immunoSEQ multiplex PCR. The repertoire holds about 150,000 clones, with 65% to 85% as singletons. The sequencing sample was made of PBMCs. The chain combines TRBV19 with TRBJ2-3, with 9 bases that match TRBD2. The sequence came from a male donor in good health and CMV-seronegative. CDR3 in DNA: TGTGCCAGTAGTATAGGGGCTAGCGGGATATCAGATACGCAGTATTTT. Its translation: CASSIGASGISDTQYF.